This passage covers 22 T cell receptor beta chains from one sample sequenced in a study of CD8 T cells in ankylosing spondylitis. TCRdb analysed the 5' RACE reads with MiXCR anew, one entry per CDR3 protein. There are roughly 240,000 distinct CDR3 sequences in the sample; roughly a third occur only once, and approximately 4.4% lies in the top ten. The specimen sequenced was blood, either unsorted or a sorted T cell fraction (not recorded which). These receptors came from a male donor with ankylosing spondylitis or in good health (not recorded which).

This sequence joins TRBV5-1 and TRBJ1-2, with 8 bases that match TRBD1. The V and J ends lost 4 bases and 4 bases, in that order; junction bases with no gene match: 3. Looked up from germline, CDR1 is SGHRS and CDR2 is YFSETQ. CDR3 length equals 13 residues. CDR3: CASSDRGFYGYTF. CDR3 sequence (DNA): TGCGCCAGCAGCGACAGGGGATTCTATGGCTACACCTTC.

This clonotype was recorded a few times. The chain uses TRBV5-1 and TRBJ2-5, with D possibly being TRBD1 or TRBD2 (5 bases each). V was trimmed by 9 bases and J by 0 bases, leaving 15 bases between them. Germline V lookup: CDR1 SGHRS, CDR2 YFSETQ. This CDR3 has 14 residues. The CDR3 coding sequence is TGCGCCACCAGTGCTCGGGACGACCAAGAGACCCAGTACTTC. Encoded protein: CATSARDDQETQYF.

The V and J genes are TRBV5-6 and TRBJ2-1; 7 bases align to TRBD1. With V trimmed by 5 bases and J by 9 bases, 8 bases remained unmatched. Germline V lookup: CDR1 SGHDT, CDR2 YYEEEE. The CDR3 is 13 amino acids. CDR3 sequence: CASSKDRASEQFF. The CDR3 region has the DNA TGTGCCAGCAGTAAAGACAGGGCCAGTGAGCAGTTCTTC.

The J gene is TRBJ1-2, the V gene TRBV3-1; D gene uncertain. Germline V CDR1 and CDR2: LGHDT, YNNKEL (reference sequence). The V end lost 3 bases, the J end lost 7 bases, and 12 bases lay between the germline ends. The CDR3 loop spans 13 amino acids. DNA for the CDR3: TGTGCCAGCAGCCACGGGATGAGTTCTGGCTACACCTTC. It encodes CASSHGMSSGYTF. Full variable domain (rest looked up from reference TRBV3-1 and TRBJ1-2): DTAVSQTPKYLVTQMGNDKSIKCEQNLGHDTMYWYKQDSKKFLKIMFSYNNKELIINETVPNRFSPKSPDKAHLNLHINSLELGDSAVYFCASSHGMSSGYTFGSGTRLTVV.

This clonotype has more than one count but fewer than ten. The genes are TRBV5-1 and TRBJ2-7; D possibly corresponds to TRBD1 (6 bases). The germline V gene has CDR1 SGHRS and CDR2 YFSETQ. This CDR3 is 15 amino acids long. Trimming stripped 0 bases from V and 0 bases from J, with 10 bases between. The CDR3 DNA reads TGCGCCAGCAGCTTGGATACAGGGAGCTCCTACGAGCAGTACTTC. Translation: CASSLDTGSSYEQYF.

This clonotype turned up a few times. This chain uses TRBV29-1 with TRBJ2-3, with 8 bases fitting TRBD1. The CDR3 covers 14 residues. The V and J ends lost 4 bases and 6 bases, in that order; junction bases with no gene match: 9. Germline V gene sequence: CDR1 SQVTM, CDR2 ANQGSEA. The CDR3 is CSVGRTGLGDTQYF. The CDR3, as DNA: TGCAGCGTTGGACGGACAGGGCTAGGGGATACGCAGTATTTT.

CDR3 coding DNA: TGCAGCGCCCAAACCACTGAAGCTTTCTTT. It specifies CSAQTTEAFF. The chain couples TRBV29-1 to TRBJ1-1; D is undetermined. The V end lost 7 bases, the J end lost 4 bases, and 7 bases lay between the germline ends. The CDR3 consists of 10 residues. CDR1 is SQVTM and CDR2 is ANQGSEA in the germline V gene.

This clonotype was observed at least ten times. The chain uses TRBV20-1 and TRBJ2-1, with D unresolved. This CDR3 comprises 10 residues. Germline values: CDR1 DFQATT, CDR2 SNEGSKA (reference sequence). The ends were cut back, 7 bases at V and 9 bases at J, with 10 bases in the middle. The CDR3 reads CSGSRSEQFF. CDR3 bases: TGCAGTGGATCACGTAGTGAGCAGTTCTTC.

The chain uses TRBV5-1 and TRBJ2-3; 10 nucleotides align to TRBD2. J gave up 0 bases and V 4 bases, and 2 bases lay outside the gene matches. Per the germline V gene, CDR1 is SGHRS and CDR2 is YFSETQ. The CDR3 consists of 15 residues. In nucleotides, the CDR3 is TGCGCCAGCAGCAGGACTAGCGGAAGCACAGATACGCAGTATTTT. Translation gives CASSRTSGSTDTQYF.

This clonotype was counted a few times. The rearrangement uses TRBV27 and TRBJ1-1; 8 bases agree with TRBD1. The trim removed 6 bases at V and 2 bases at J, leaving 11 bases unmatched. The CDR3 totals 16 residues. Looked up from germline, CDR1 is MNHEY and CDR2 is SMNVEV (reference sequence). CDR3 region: CASSSSRGQGNTEAFF. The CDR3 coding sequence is TGTGCCAGCAGCTCGTCCCGTGGACAGGGTAACACTGAAGCTTTCTTT.

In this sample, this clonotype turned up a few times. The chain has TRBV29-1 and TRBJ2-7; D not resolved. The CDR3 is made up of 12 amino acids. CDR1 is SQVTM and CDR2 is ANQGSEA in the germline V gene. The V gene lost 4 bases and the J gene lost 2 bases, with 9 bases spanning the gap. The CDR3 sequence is CSVASPTYEQYF. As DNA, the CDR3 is TGCAGCGTTGCCAGTCCGACCTACGAGCAGTACTTC.

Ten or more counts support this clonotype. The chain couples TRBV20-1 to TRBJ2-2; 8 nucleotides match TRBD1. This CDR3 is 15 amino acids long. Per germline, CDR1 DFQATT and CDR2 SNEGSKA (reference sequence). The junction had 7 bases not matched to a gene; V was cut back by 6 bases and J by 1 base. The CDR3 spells CSANSGGVNTGELFF. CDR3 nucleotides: TGCAGTGCCAACTCAGGGGGCGTGAACACCGGGGAGCTGTTTTTT.

The CDR3 DNA reads TGTGCCAGCAGACCCCTGGGGCCTAGCTCCTACGAGCAGTACTTC. Protein: CASRPLGPSSYEQYF. V usage is TRBV27 and J usage is TRBJ2-7, with D tentatively TRBD1 (5 bases). CDR3 length: 15 residues. CDR1 and CDR2 from the germline V gene are MNHEY and SMNVEV (reference sequence). V was pared by 6 bases and J by 0 bases, with 15 bases between.

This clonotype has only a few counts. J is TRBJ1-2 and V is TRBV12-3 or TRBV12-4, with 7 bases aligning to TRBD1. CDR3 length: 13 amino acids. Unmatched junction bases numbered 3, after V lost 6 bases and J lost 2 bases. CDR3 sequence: CASSQGQNYGYTF. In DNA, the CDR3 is TGTGCCAGCAGCCAGGGACAGAACTATGGCTACACCTTC.

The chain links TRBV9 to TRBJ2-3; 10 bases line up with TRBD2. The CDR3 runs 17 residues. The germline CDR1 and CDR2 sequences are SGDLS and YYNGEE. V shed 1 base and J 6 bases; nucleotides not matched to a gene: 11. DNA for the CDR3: TGTGCCAGCAGCGTAATGGGTAGCGGGGGGCCAGGGGATACGCAGTATTTT. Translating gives CASSVMGSGGPGDTQYF. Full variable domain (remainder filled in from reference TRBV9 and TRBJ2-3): DSGVTQTPKHLITATGQRVTLRCSPRSGDLSVYWYQQSLDQGLQFLIQYYNGEERAKGNILERFSAQQFPDLHSELNLSSLELGDSALYFCASSVMGSGGPGDTQYFGPGTRLTVL.

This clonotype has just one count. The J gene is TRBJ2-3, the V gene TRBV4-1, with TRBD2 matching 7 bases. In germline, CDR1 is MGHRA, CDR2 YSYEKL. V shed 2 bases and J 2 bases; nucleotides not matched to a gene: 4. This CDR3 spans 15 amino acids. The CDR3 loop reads CASSQKRGVTDTQYF. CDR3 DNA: TGCGCCAGCAGCCAAAAACGGGGGGTCACAGATACGCAGTATTTT.

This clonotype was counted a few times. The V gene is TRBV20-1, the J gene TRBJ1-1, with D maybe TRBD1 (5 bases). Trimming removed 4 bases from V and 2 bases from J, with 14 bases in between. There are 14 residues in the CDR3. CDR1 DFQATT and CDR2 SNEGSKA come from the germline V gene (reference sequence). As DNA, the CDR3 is TGCAGTGCTATAGAGGGACGAGGAAACACTGAAGCTTTCTTT. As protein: CSAIEGRGNTEAFF.

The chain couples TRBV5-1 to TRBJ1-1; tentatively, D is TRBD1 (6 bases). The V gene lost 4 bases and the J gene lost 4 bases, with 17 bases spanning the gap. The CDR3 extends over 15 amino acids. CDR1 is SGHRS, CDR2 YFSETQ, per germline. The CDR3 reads CASSPTGSLGTEAFF. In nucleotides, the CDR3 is TGCGCCAGCAGCCCCACAGGGAGCCTAGGCACTGAAGCTTTCTTT.

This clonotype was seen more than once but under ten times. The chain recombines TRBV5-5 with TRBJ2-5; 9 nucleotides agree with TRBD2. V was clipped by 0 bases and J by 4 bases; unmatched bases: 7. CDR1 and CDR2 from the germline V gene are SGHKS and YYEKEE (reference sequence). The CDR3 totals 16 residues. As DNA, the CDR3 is TGTGCCAGCAGCTTGGAAATGGCGGGGGGGAGAGAGACCCAGTACTTC. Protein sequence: CASSLEMAGGRETQYF. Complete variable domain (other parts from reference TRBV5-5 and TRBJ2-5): DAGVTQSPTHLIKTRGQQVTLRCSPISGHKSVSWYQQVLGQGPQFIFQYYEKEERGRGNFPDRFSARQFPNYSSELNVNALLLGDSALYLCASSLEMAGGRETQYFGPGTRLLVL.

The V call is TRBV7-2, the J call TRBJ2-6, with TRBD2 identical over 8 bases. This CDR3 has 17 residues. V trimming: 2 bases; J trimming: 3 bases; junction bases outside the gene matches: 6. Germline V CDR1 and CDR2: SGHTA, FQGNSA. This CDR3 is CASSLRRGAYGANVLTF. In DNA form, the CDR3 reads TGTGCCAGCAGCTTAAGGCGGGGGGCCTATGGGGCCAACGTCCTGACTTTC.

The CDR3 nucleotides are TGTGCCATCAGTGCGGGACAGGATAACAATGAGCAGTTCTTC. This sequence encodes CAISAGQDNNEQFF. This sequence joins TRBV10-3 and TRBJ2-1; 8 bases map to TRBD1. This CDR3 has 14 residues. Germline lookup yields CDR1 ENHRY and CDR2 SYGVKD. Trimming removed 4 bases from V and 5 bases from J; junction bases left unmatched: 4.

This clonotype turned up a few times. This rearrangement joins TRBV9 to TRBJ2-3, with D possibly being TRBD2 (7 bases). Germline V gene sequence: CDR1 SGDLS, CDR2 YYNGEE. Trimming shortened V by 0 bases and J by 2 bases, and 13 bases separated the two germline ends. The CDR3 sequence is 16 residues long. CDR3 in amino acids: CASSVGRRGLTDTQYF. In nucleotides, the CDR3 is TGTGCCAGCAGCGTAGGCAGGCGGGGGCTCACAGATACGCAGTATTTT.